A selection of T cell receptor beta chains follows, all from one sample in a study of blood T cell repertoires in COVID-19. Sequencing used immunoSEQ multiplex PCR; TCRdb keeps in-frame clones, though not all of them. The sample gives roughly 250,000 clones, approximately 85% of which show up once; about 4.5% is in the top ten. Sequenced sample: peripheral blood. The receptor set was obtained from a woman aged 65 to 85 with acute or convalescent COVID-19. The conserved cysteine and the conserved F or W are not part of the CDR3 here. Each record gives: V gene, J gene, CDR3 protein.

>TRBV30|TRBJ2-3
AWSVRGRISPTDTQY
>TRBV27|TRBJ2-1
ASSSMDRALSSYNEQF
>TRBV27|TRBJ1-1
ASRKAGLSTEAF
>TRBV5-8|TRBJ1-4
ASQQGSEKLF
>TRBV11-3|TRBJ2-3
ASSRTTSGGPTDTQY
>TRBV27|TRBJ1-5
ASSLSAGSNQPQH
>TRBV4-1|TRBJ1-2
ASSQADRDNYGYT
>TRBV6-6|TRBJ1-4
ASSYLEKLF
>TRBV9|TRBJ2-3
ASSALNTGTDTQY
>TRBV28|TRBJ1-1
ASSLIQENTEAF
>TRBV2|TRBJ2-7
ASRDPGGRDEQY
>TRBV7-2|TRBJ2-1
ASSLSVGAGWNEQF